The next 11 T cell receptor beta chains were all read from a single sample in a study of blood T cells in healthy people across ages. Using a J-beta primer mix together with a sample-barcoded 5' primer, a second PCR was run for about 6 to 11 cycles. TCRdb independently ran MiXCR on the 5' RACE reads; one entry per CDR3 protein. The data contain around 990,000 distinct CDR3 sequences, approximately 26% of them singletons. These sequences were also reported in another study, on T cells of mothers and their children.

The sample consisted of blood. The receptors here all came from a girl aged 2 to 10 in good health.

The CDR3 reads CSAIGLAGGLTDTQYF. CDR3 nucleotides: TGCAGTGCTATCGGACTAGCGGGGGGTCTCACAGATACGCAGTATTTT. This chain connects TRBV20-1 to TRBJ2-3; TRBD2 aligns across 14 bases. In germline, CDR1 is DFQATT, CDR2 SNEGSKA (reference sequence). CDR3 length: 16 amino acids. The V and J ends lost 4 bases and 2 bases, in that order; junction bases with no gene match: 5.

This clonotype was seen more than once but under ten times. The genes are TRBV2 and TRBJ2-1, with 12 bases matching TRBD2. Trimming at V came to 9 bases and at J to 0 bases, leaving 9 bases not matched to a gene. The CDR3 consists of 17 residues. The germline V gene has CDR1 SNHLY and CDR2 FYNNEI. DNA for the CDR3: TGTGCCAGAGGACTAGCGGGGAGCTCCAGCTCCTACAATGAGCAGTTCTTC. It yields the protein CARGLAGSSSSYNEQFF.

This clonotype came up once. The V call is TRBV5-1, the J call TRBJ1-2, with 7 nucleotides matching TRBD1. The CDR3 has 15 amino acids. Trimming cost V 5 bases and J 3 bases; bases outside gene matches: 10. Germline CDR1 SGHRS, CDR2 YFSETQ. CDR3 loop: CASSYGGTGDYGYTF. The CDR3 nucleotides read TGCGCCAGCAGTTATGGGGGAACAGGGGACTATGGCTACACCTTC.

This clonotype has more than one count but fewer than ten. This chain joins TRBV28 and TRBJ2-1, with 11 nucleotides matching TRBD1. This CDR3 has 15 amino acids. CDR1 MDHEN and CDR2 SYDVKM come from the germline V gene. The ends lost 7 bases at V and 6 bases at J; junction bases unmatched: 8. CDR3 bases: TGTGCCAGCACCCTAACCGGGACAGGGGGCAATGAGCAGTTCTTC. This gives the protein CASTLTGTGGNEQFF.

The chain uses TRBV6-6 and TRBJ1-2; no firm D call. Germline CDR1 and CDR2: MNHNY and SVGAGI (reference sequence). V shed 8 bases and J shed 8 bases, with 9 bases lying between them. This CDR3 spans 10 amino acids. In DNA form, the CDR3 reads TGTGCCAGCCAAAGGAGCGGCTACACCTTC. This gives the protein CASQRSGYTF.

This clonotype was detected a few times. The final CDR3 position lacks the conserved phenylalanine or tryptophan, pointing to a likely read error. The chain is built from TRBV4-1 and TRBJ2-1; D unresolved. Per the germline V gene, CDR1 is MGHRA and CDR2 is YSYEKL. This CDR3 region has 14 residues. Trimming shortened V by 3 bases and J by 5 bases, and 11 bases separated the two germline ends. Here the CDR3 DNA reads TGCGCCAGCAGCCAGACACCTGACAACAATGAGCAGTTCCTC. As protein: CASSQTPDNNEQFL.

This sequence joins TRBV7-9 and TRBJ2-1, with a tentative D call TRBD2 (5 bases). CDR1 is SEHNR and CDR2 is FQNEAQ in the germline V gene (reference sequence). This CDR3 comprises 15 residues. Trimming removed 1 base from V and 7 bases from J, with 14 bases in between. The CDR3 is CASSLVREEVNEQFF. In DNA, the CDR3 is TGTGCCAGCAGCTTAGTCCGGGAAGAAGTGAATGAGCAGTTCTTC.

The chain links TRBV5-1 to TRBJ2-3, with 7 bases aligning to TRBD2. This CDR3 comprises 14 residues. The V segment lost 2 bases and the J segment 4 bases; nucleotides outside the gene matches: 4. Germline V gene sequence: CDR1 SGHRS, CDR2 YFSETQ. CDR3 sequence reads: CASSLGLEADTQYF. The CDR3 nucleotides read TGCGCCAGCAGCTTAGGACTAGAGGCAGATACGCAGTATTTT.

This clonotype has more than one count but fewer than ten. One end of the junction is discordant with germline, which a read error may explain. The chain carries TRBV25-1 and TRBJ2-3; D might be TRBD2 (5 bases). The germline V gene has CDR1 MGHDK and CDR2 SYGVNS. The CDR3 has 14 amino acids. CDR3 in DNA: TGTGCCAGCAGTGAAGGATACGGGAAGGATACGCAGTGTTTT. It codes for CASSEGYGKDTQCF. Based on the CDR3 plus reference TRBV25-1 and TRBJ2-3, the full variable domain is EADIYQTPRYLVIGTGKKITLECSQTMGHDKMYWYQQDPGMELHLIHYSYGVNSTEKGDLSSESTVSRIRTEHFPLTLESARPSHTSQYLCASSEGYGKDTQCFGPGTRLTVL.

The V gene is TRBV29-1, the J gene TRBJ2-1, with TRBD2 matching over 14 bases. CDR3 length equals 16 residues. Per the germline V gene, CDR1 is SQVTM and CDR2 is ANQGSEA. Germline trimming cut 6 bases from V and 4 bases from J; bases unmatched to any gene: 8. CDR3 DNA sequence: TGCAGCGTCGCGGGACTAGCGGGAGAGATATACAATGAGCAGTTCTTC. The encoded protein is CSVAGLAGEIYNEQFF.

This clonotype was observed a few times. The rearrangement joins TRBV27 to TRBJ2-5, with 10 bases that match TRBD2. The CDR3 contains 15 residues. Germline CDR1 is MNHEY and CDR2 is SMNVEV (reference sequence). J was trimmed by 1 base and V by 10 bases; bases with no gene match: 9. The CDR3 is CATRALAGVQETQYF. CDR3 sequence (DNA): TGTGCCACCCGTGCCCTAGCGGGGGTCCAAGAGACCCAGTACTTC.